This passage covers 19 T cell receptor beta chains from one sample sequenced in a study of blood T cells in healthy people across ages (dated by TCRdb to the mid-2010s). The library was generated by 5' RACE. TCRdb names Illumina HiSeq 2500 as the instrument used. A second roughly 6 to 11 cycle PCR used a sample-barcoded 5' primer and a J-beta primer mix. The public reads were reanalyzed by TCRdb: fastp trimming at Q25, MiXCR alignment, in-frame beta chains only. Here each entry gathers all rows of one CDR3 protein and keeps the most common genes and DNA. The sample includes 750,000 to 950,000 distinct CDR3 sequences, with roughly 50% observed a single time. Approximately 41% of the sample is held by the ten biggest clonotypes. Specimen: blood. The origin of the receptors is an elderly man in good health.

The chain couples TRBV20-1 to TRBJ2-4; D remains ambiguous. The J call may be in error: the DNA end matches TRBJ2-7 better. Germline assignment: CDR1 DFQATT and CDR2 SNEGSKA (reference sequence). The length of the CDR3 is 14 residues. This CDR3 is CSARDPGTVREQYF. For the CDR3, the DNA is TGCAGTGCTAGAGATCCAGGAACAGTTCGCGAGCAGTACTTC.

The sample holds a few counts of this clonotype. J is TRBJ2-1 and V is TRBV20-1; 10 bases line up with TRBD1. Trimming cost V 6 bases and J 8 bases; bases outside gene matches: 7. CDR3 size: 13 residues. The germline gives CDR1 DFQATT, CDR2 SNEGSKA (reference sequence). Here the CDR3 reads CSAGGQGHYEQFF. CDR3 nucleotide sequence: TGCAGTGCGGGGGGACAGGGGCATTATGAGCAGTTCTTC.

CDR3 bases: TGCGCCAGCAGCAGGGACCACAACGACGAGCAGTACTTC. This encodes CASSRDHNDEQYF. This rearrangement joins TRBV5-1 to TRBJ2-5; D may be TRBD1 or TRBD2 (5 bases each). The J call may be incorrect, as the DNA end agrees better with TRBJ2-7. Germline assignment: CDR1 SGHRS and CDR2 YFSETQ. The CDR3 is made up of 13 amino acids.

This clonotype showed up many times. V is TRBV12-3 or TRBV12-4 and J is TRBJ2-7; 13 bases fit TRBD2. Trimming took 5 bases from V and 5 from J; bases not matched to a gene: 9. The CDR3 totals 16 residues. CDR3 amino acids: CASSGLAGVQFNEQYF. As DNA, the CDR3 is TGTGCCAGCAGTGGACTAGCGGGAGTCCAGTTCAACGAGCAGTACTTC.

CDR3 sequence: CASSLDVRLVVFF. In DNA, the CDR3 is TGTGCCAGCAGCTTAGACGTTAGACTGGTCGTTTTCTTT. The chain recombines TRBV11-2 with TRBJ1-1; the D is unclear. Trimming left V 0 bases short and J 13 bases short, with 15 bases between. This CDR3 spans 13 amino acids. The germline gives CDR1 SGHAT, CDR2 FQNNGV.

This sequence joins TRBV18 and TRBJ2-1; D remains unclear. Germline CDR1 KGHSH, CDR2 LQKENI. The CDR3 loop spans 12 amino acids. The V end lost 3 bases, the J end lost 9 bases, and 9 bases lay between the germline ends. The CDR3 protein is CASSPVFGEQFF. DNA for the CDR3: TGTGCCAGCTCACCGGTTTTCGGTGAGCAGTTCTTC.

The chain is built from TRBV9 and TRBJ2-1; 7 nucleotides agree with TRBD2. The V and J ends lost 0 bases and 7 bases, in that order; junction bases with no gene match: 7. This CDR3 region has 15 residues. Germline V gene data show CDR1 as SGDLS and CDR2 as YYNGEE. CDR3 DNA sequence: TGTGCCAGCAGCGTAGGGGGCGGGAGAGAAAATGAGCAGTTCTTC. Its protein is CASSVGGGRENEQFF.

This chain connects TRBV6-5 to TRBJ2-5; 8 nucleotides line up with TRBD2. The CDR3 runs to 14 residues. In germline, CDR1 is MNHEY, CDR2 SVGAGI. With 5 bases clipped from V and 9 bases from J, the junction kept 11 bases outside the gene matches. The CDR3 spells CASSPGTRRGAQYF. The CDR3 nucleotides are TGTGCCAGCAGTCCGGGGACTAGGCGGGGGGCCCAGTACTTC.

As concerns this clonotype: One junction end disagrees with the germline gene, perhaps due to a read error. The V gene is TRBV2, the J gene TRBJ1-2; D perhaps matches TRBD1 (6 bases). Germline CDR1 and CDR2: SNHLY and FYNNEI. This CDR3 contains 16 residues. CDR3 protein: CTSSEGGGWGAYGYTF. The CDR3 DNA reads TGTACCAGCAGTGAAGGAGGGGGATGGGGAGCCTATGGCTACACCTTC. The complete variable domain, with remaining parts taken from reference TRBV2 and TRBJ1-2, reads EPEVTQTPSHQVTQMGQEVILRCVPISNHLYFYWYRQILGQKVEFLVSFYNNEISEKSEIFDDQFSVERPDGSNFTLKIRSTKLEDSAMYFCTSSEGGGWGAYGYTFGSGTRLTVV.

The gene calls are TRBV28 and TRBJ1-2; weak D call: TRBD1 (6 bases). The CDR3 runs 12 residues. Germline V gives CDR1 MDHEN, CDR2 SYDVKM. Deletions cut 7 bases from V and 4 bases from J, with 10 bases between. The CDR3 sequence is CASTLTGYGYTF. The CDR3 DNA is TGTGCCAGCACCCTGACAGGCTATGGCTACACCTTC.

This clonotype was found a few times. The chain carries TRBV9 and TRBJ1-2; unclear D gene. From germline, CDR1 is SGDLS and CDR2 YYNGEE. The CDR3 is 12 residues long. Trimming left V 4 bases short and J 6 bases short, with 10 bases between. The CDR3 spells CASSFLRDGYTF. The CDR3 DNA is TGTGCCAGCAGCTTTCTGCGGGATGGCTACACCTTC.

The genes are TRBV7-3 and TRBJ2-3, with 12 positions matching TRBD2. This CDR3 has 14 amino acids. Unmatched junction bases numbered 4, after V lost 9 bases and J lost 3 bases. The germline V gene encodes CDR1 SGHTA and CDR2 FQGTGA. The chain's CDR3 is CASAGTSGTDTQYF. CDR3 in DNA: TGTGCCAGTGCCGGGACTAGCGGGACAGATACGCAGTATTTT.

This clonotype was counted a single time. The J gene is TRBJ2-7, the V gene TRBV5-1; the match to TRBD2 covers 10 bases. Gene TRBJ2-5 matches the end of the DNA better, so the J call may be wrong. Germline lookup yields CDR1 SGHRS and CDR2 YFSETQ. This CDR3 has 16 amino acids. The CDR3, as DNA: TGCGCCAGCAGCGCTACCAGCGGGAGGGCCTTGGAGACCCAGTACTTC. Translating gives CASSATSGRALETQYF.

This clonotype appeared a few times. The chain has TRBV7-6 and TRBJ2-5, with 8 bases fitting TRBD1. The CDR3 is 16 amino acids. Germline V gene sequence: CDR1 SGHVS, CDR2 FNYEAQ. J was trimmed by 5 bases and V by 5 bases; bases with no gene match: 13. The CDR3 protein is CASSPQGQGAAETQYF. The CDR3 DNA follows: TGTGCCAGCAGCCCTCAGGGGCAGGGGGCCGCGGAGACCCAGTACTTC.

Only one count was recorded for this clonotype. V is TRBV7-9 and J is TRBJ1-1; D not certain. This CDR3 is 14 amino acids long. The germline V and J ends were trimmed by 5 bases and 1 base, with 11 bases remaining between them. CDR1 and CDR2 from the germline V gene are SEHNR and FQNEAQ (reference sequence). CDR3 nucleotide sequence: TGTGCCAGCAGCCCCGATTCCTCGAACACTGAAGCTTTCTTT. Protein sequence: CASSPDSSNTEAFF. Complete variable domain (other parts from reference TRBV7-9 and TRBJ1-1): DTGVSQNPRHKITKRGQNVTFRCDPISEHNRLYWYRQTLGQGPEFLTYFQNEAQLEKSRLLSDRFSAERPKGSFSTLEIQRTEQGDSAMYLCASSPDSSNTEAFFGQGTRLTVV.

In its sample, this clonotype was seen a few times. V usage is TRBV20-1 and J usage is TRBJ1-2; D unresolved. With 3 bases removed from V and 0 bases from J, the gap between germline ends came to 11 bases. The CDR3 totals 14 residues. CDR1 is DFQATT and CDR2 is SNEGSKA in the germline V gene (reference sequence). CDR3 nucleotide sequence: TGCAGTGCTAGGTCACCAGCTACTAACTATGGCTACACCTTC. Its protein product is CSARSPATNYGYTF.

The rearrangement links TRBV24-1 to TRBJ2-1; TRBD2 agrees at 8 bases. J lost 6 bases, V lost 3 bases, and 9 bases had no gene match. Per germline, CDR1 KGHDR and CDR2 SFDVKD. This CDR3 comprises 16 residues. The CDR3 sequence: CATSDPTSGGVNEQFF. The CDR3 DNA reads TGTGCCACCAGTGATCCCACTAGCGGAGGCGTCAATGAGCAGTTCTTC.

This clonotype was detected a few times. The chain links TRBV12-3 or TRBV12-4 to TRBJ2-1, with 7 bases lining up with TRBD1. The junction had 6 bases not matched to a gene; V was cut back by 1 base and J by 9 bases. The CDR3 runs to 14 residues. The CDR3: CASSLGRGGSEQFF. Written as DNA, the CDR3 is TGTGCCAGCAGTTTAGGTAGAGGGGGCAGTGAGCAGTTCTTC.

The genes are TRBV20-1 and TRBJ2-3, with a possible D match to TRBD2 (5 bases). The ends were cut back, 0 bases at V and 3 bases at J, with 10 bases in the middle. Germline loops: CDR1 DFQATT, CDR2 SNEGSKA (reference sequence). This CDR3 contains 14 residues. The CDR3 region has the DNA TGCAGTGCTAGAGAGCCAGGACTTACAGATACGCAGTATTTT. Protein sequence: CSAREPGLTDTQYF.